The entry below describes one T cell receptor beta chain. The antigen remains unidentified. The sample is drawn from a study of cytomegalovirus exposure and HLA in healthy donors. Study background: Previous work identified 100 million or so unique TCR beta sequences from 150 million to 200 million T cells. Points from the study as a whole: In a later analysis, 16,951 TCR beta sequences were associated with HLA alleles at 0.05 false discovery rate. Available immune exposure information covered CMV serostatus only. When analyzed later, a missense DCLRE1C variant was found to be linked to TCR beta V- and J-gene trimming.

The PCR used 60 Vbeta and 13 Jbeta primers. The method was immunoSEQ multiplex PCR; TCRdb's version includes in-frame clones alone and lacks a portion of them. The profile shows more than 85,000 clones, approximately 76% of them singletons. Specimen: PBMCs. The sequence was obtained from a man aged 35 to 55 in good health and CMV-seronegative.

The CDR3 DNA is TGTGCCAGCAGGGGCGGGACGTCAGATACGCAGTATTTT. Translated, it gives CASRGGTSDTQYF. The chain combines TRBV11-3 with TRBJ2-3, with D perhaps matching TRBD2 (6 bases). V gave up 6 bases and J gave up 4 bases, with 11 bases separating them. Germline CDR1 reads SGHNT; CDR2 reads YENEEA. There are 13 residues in the CDR3.